What follows describes a single T cell receptor (beta chain). Antigen: not known. The record originates from a study of T cells expressing NK-cell markers. Points from the study as a whole: The share of CD8+ T cells held by dominant NKG2C+ clonotypes was about 1.0-7.5% in several donors.

5'RACE template switching with UMIs generated TCR beta cDNA. TCRdb reprocessed the 5' RACE reads and stores each CDR3 protein as one record, lacking DNA. This sample contains 300,000 to 450,000 distinct CDR3 sequences. CDR3 size: 15 residues. Per germline, CDR1 MNHNS and CDR2 SASEGT. The gene calls are TRBV6-1 and TRBJ2-3; TCRdb's assignment of TRBD2 cannot be checked, as there is no DNA. Sequenced: blood T cells: a sorted CD56 or NKG2C T cell subset, CD4+ or CD8+ T cells, or bulk PBMC T cells (not recorded which). The receptor's source is a man between 18 and 69 years old in good health. The chain's CDR3 is CASRGGLASPDTQYF.